Listed below are T cell receptor beta chains from one sample, sequenced in a study of cytomegalovirus exposure and HLA in healthy donors. Clones were read by immunoSEQ multiplex PCR, and TCRdb kept only the in-frame ones, dropping some. The sample consists of about 160,000 clones, 60% to 85% of them appearing once. Sequencing used PBMCs. These TCRs come from a man aged 25 to 40 in good health and CMV-seropositive. The CDR3 runs from the conserved cysteine through the conserved F or W. D genes are given only for firm matches. Clone size is not always given. Where it is, it says once, few, many or a class for expanded clones.

D gene | CDR3 length | J gene | V gene | clone size | CDR3 DNA | CDR3 protein
NA | 13 | TRBJ1-4 | TRBV7-9 | once | TGTGCCAGCACATTAGCAACTAATGAAAAACTGTTTTTT | CASTLATNEKLFF
TRBD2 | 15 | TRBJ2-3 | TRBV19 | NA | TGTGCCAGTAGTATGCTAGCGGGGGGGCCAGATACGCAGTATTTT | CASSMLAGGPDTQYF
TRBD2 | 14 | TRBJ2-7 | TRBV6-5 | NA | TGTGCCAGTAGTAGCGGGGTCGGCTCCTACGAGCAGTACTTC | CASSSGVGSYEQYF
NA | 11 | TRBJ2-5 | TRBV5-6 | NA | TGCGCCAGCAGCTGGGGAGCGACCCAGTACTTC | CASSWGATQYF
NA | 15 | TRBJ2-7 | TRBV4-3 | NA | TGCGCCAGCAGCCAAGTACCCGGGGGAACCTACGAGCAGTACTTC | CASSQVPGGTYEQYF
NA | 15 | TRBJ2-1 | TRBV4-1 | few | TGCGCCAGCAGCCCACGGGAGGGGGCGAGCAATGAGCAGTTCTTC | CASSPREGASNEQFF
NA | 14 | TRBJ2-3 | TRBV27 | once | TGTGCCAGCAGTCACGCCCCTGCGACAGATACGCAGTATTTT | CASSHAPATDTQYF
NA | 14 | TRBJ1-2 | TRBV18 | once | TGTGCCAGCTCACCTCCTGCCCTCCTATATGGCTACACCTTC | CASSPPALLYGYTF
NA | 13 | TRBJ2-3 | TRBV7-9 | once | TGTGCCAGCAAGGCGGGTTGGACAGATACGCAGTATTTT | CASKAGWTDTQYF
TRBD1 | 15 | TRBJ2-5 | TRBV25-1 | NA | TGTGCCAGCAGTGGGGGACAGGGGCCCCAAGAGACCCAGTACTTC | CASSGGQGPQETQYF
NA | 13 | TRBJ1-3 | TRBV9 | NA | TGTGCCAGCGGGACAAACTCTGGAAACACCATATATTTT | CASGTNSGNTIYF